These 30 T cell receptor beta chains were all obtained from the same sample, sequenced in a study of glioma-infiltrating T cells. Amplification of TCR alpha and beta CDR3 regions from RNA used iRepertoire nested multiplex PCR. TCRdb ran MiXCR on the multiplex PCR reads and lists one entry per CDR3 protein. The sample contains 45,000 or so distinct CDR3 sequences, more than 20% of which appear only once. Specimen: glioma tissue, nonneoplastic brain tissue, or PBMCs (not recorded which). These receptors all come from a human donor with low-grade glioma or glioblastoma, undergoing nonglioma brain surgery, or in good health (not recorded which).

The V and J genes are TRBV3-1 and TRBJ1-1; D is unclear. Per germline, CDR1 LGHDT and CDR2 YNNKEL (reference sequence). Trimming cost V 6 bases and J 2 bases, with 10 bases left between them. CDR3 length: 13 amino acids. This chain's CDR3 is CASRKTPNTEAFF. CDR3 bases: TGTGCCAGCAGAAAGACACCTAACACTGAAGCTTTCTTT.

This clonotype was found many times. The chain joins TRBV3-1 to TRBJ2-5; no reliable D call. Germline loops: CDR1 LGHDT, CDR2 YNNKEL (reference sequence). The CDR3 contains 14 residues. Trimming took 1 base from V and 2 from J, leaving 8 bases between them. This chain's CDR3 is CASSQGSRQETQYF. The CDR3 DNA reads TGTGCCAGCAGCCAAGGGTCTCGACAAGAGACCCAGTACTTC.

The genes are TRBV3-1 and TRBJ2-7, with 8 bases aligning to TRBD1. The CDR3 length is 15 residues. CDR1 is LGHDT, CDR2 YNNKEL, per germline (reference sequence). The V and J ends lost 4 bases and 4 bases, in that order; junction bases with no gene match: 9. The CDR3 here is CASSRPGTGFYEQYF. Here the CDR3 DNA reads TGTGCCAGCAGCCGCCCCGGGACAGGCTTTTACGAGCAGTACTTC.

In its sample, this clonotype was seen many times. V is TRBV11-2 and J is TRBJ2-3; D unclear. With 8 bases removed from V and 4 bases from J, the gap between germline ends came to 7 bases. Germline-derived CDR1 and CDR2 are SGHAT and FQNNGV. The CDR3 is 11 residues long. The chain's CDR3 is CASERADTQYF. DNA of the CDR3: TGTGCCAGCGAGCGCGCAGATACGCAGTATTTT.

The rearrangement joins TRBV13 to TRBJ2-3, with a tentative D call TRBD1 (6 bases). V was trimmed by 4 bases and J by 6 bases, leaving 14 bases between them. The germline V gene encodes CDR1 PRHDT and CDR2 FYEKMQ (reference sequence). The CDR3 is 14 residues long. The CDR3 here is CASSSGTRRDTQYF. The CDR3 coding sequence is TGTGCCAGCAGCTCCGGGACACGGAGGGATACGCAGTATTTT.

This clonotype was observed many times. J is TRBJ2-3 and V is TRBV11-3; no reliable D call. V was cut by 2 bases and J by 1 base, with 7 bases left in between. Germline CDR1 reads SGHNT; CDR2 reads YENEEA. This CDR3 spans 14 amino acids. The CDR3 DNA sequence: TGTGCCAGCAGCTTAACTGCGGGCACAGATACGCAGTATTTT. It yields the protein CASSLTAGTDTQYF.

This clonotype was found many times. The chain employs TRBV7-9 and TRBJ2-1; 8 nucleotides line up with TRBD1. Trimming cost V 1 base and J 8 bases; bases outside gene matches: 7. Germline CDR1 SEHNR, CDR2 FQNEAQ (reference sequence). CDR3 size: 15 residues. CDR3 loop: CASSLVGTGHDEQFF. CDR3 nucleotide sequence: TGTGCCAGCAGCTTAGTGGGGACAGGCCACGATGAGCAGTTCTTC.

In this sample, this clonotype turned up many times. The rearrangement links TRBV7-2 to TRBJ2-7, with 11 positions matching TRBD2. CDR3 length: 16 residues. The germline V gene has CDR1 SGHTA and CDR2 FQGNSA. V dropped 5 bases and J dropped 2; count of bases not matched to a gene: 8. Written as DNA, the CDR3 is TGTGCCAGCAGCGCCGCGACTAGCGGGATCACCTACGAGCAGTACTTC. Its protein is CASSAATSGITYEQYF.

The table lists this clonotype with many counts. This rearrangement joins TRBV4-1 to TRBJ1-1; no definite D call. Germline V gene sequence: CDR1 MGHRA, CDR2 YSYEKL. The V and J ends lost 2 bases and 0 bases respectively, with 10 bases between them. The CDR3 has 15 residues. The CDR3 region has the DNA TGCGCCAGCAGCCAATCCTCAGACCTGAACACTGAAGCTTTCTTT. Translating it yields CASSQSSDLNTEAFF.

This clonotype was seen repeatedly, ten times or more. J is TRBJ2-3 and V is TRBV7-2, with D unresolved. The germline V gene encodes CDR1 SGHTA and CDR2 FQGNSA. The germline V and J ends were trimmed by 3 bases and 1 base, with 11 bases remaining between them. This CDR3 has 15 amino acids. The CDR3 DNA is TGTGCCAGCAGCTTTATGGGCAGTCGCACAGATACGCAGTATTTT. Protein product: CASSFMGSRTDTQYF.

This clonotype was seen more than once but under ten times. The V and J genes are TRBV4-2 and TRBJ2-3, with TRBD2 identical over 13 bases. The CDR3 contains 19 residues. The V gene's germline CDR1 is LGHNA and CDR2 YNFKEQ. The trim removed 3 bases at V and 2 bases at J, leaving 11 bases unmatched. The CDR3 bases are TGTGCCAGCAGCCACCCCGAATTACTAGCGGGGGGGCACACAGATACGCAGTATTTT. Amino acids: CASSHPELLAGGHTDTQYF.

Ten or more counts support this clonotype. Written as DNA, the CDR3 is TGTGCCAGCAGCCGCGGACCAGAAGAGACCCAGTACTTC. It is translated as CASSRGPEETQYF. The V call is TRBV3-1, the J call TRBJ2-5, with unresolved D. Germline V CDR1 and CDR2: LGHDT, YNNKEL (reference sequence). There are 13 residues in the CDR3. Trimming stripped 4 bases from V and 3 bases from J, with 9 bases between.

This clonotype was detected ten times or more. V gene TRBV6-6 combines with J gene TRBJ2-1; D possibly uses TRBD1 or TRBD2 (5 bases each). CDR1 and CDR2 from the germline V gene are MNHNY and SVGAGI (reference sequence). The germline V and J ends were trimmed by 0 bases and 13 bases, with 16 bases remaining between them. The CDR3 length is 14 residues. For the CDR3, the DNA is TGTGCCAGCAGTTACTCGAGAAAGGGACCCATCCAGTTCTTC. Protein sequence: CASSYSRKGPIQFF.

In its sample, this clonotype ranks as medium-sized. The chain has TRBV20-1 and TRBJ1-2; weak D call: TRBD1 (5 bases). Between the trimmed V and J ends, which lost 3 bases and 4 bases, there was a span of 9 bases. Germline assignment: CDR1 DFQATT and CDR2 SNEGSKA (reference sequence). This CDR3 has 12 amino acids. The CDR3 spells CSARGGIYGYTF. The CDR3 nucleotides read TGCAGTGCTAGGGGGGGAATCTATGGCTACACCTTC.

Turning to this clonotype: This may come from a read error, since a much larger clone is one base off. The rearrangement joins TRBV29-1 to TRBJ1-1; D not resolved. Germline CDR1 and CDR2: SQVTM and ANQGSEA. CDR3 size: 10 residues. The CDR3 region has the DNA TGCAGCGGCGCGAACACTGAAGCTTTATTT. It encodes CSGANTEALF.

Ten or more counts support this clonotype. This chain connects TRBV19 to TRBJ1-1; TRBD1 matches 7 bases. Germline V gene sequence: CDR1 LNHDA, CDR2 SQIVND (reference sequence). This CDR3 region has 13 residues. With 6 bases clipped from V and 3 bases from J, the junction kept 4 bases outside the gene matches. The CDR3 region has the DNA TGTGCCAGTAGAGACAGGGAGGACACTGAAGCTTTCTTT. Translated: CASRDREDTEAFF.

The V call is TRBV12-3 or TRBV12-4, the J call TRBJ2-1; 8 nucleotides line up with TRBD2. The trim removed 6 bases at V and 10 bases at J, leaving 8 bases unmatched. The CDR3 loop spans 13 amino acids. CDR3 coding DNA: TGTGCCAGCAGCCCCCTAGCGGGCCTCGAGCAGTTCTTC. Residues: CASSPLAGLEQFF.

In this sample, this clonotype is medium-sized. The genes are TRBV27 and TRBJ1-1; TRBD1 is a possible D gene (6 bases). Germline V lookup: CDR1 MNHEY, CDR2 SMNVEV (reference sequence). V lost 3 bases, J lost 4 bases, and 9 bases lay in between. The CDR3 sequence is 13 residues long. The CDR3 DNA sequence: TGTGCCAGCAGTTTTACAGGGTTCACTGAAGCTTTCTTT. Protein product: CASSFTGFTEAFF.

This clonotype was observed many times. The genes are TRBV5-1 and TRBJ1-1, with D perhaps TRBD1 (5 bases). Trimming cost V 7 bases and J 0 bases, with 10 bases left between them. Per germline, CDR1 SGHRS and CDR2 YFSETQ. The CDR3 contains 13 residues. CDR3 loop: CASAGTLNTEAFF. CDR3 nucleotides: TGCGCCAGCGCGGGGACGTTGAACACTGAAGCTTTCTTT.

In its sample, this clonotype was seen many times. This chain uses TRBV20-1 with TRBJ2-1, with D perhaps matching TRBD1 (7 bases). Per the germline V gene, CDR1 is DFQATT and CDR2 is SNEGSKA (reference sequence). This CDR3 region has 15 residues. V lost 6 bases and J lost 8, with 23 bases in between. CDR3 nucleotide sequence: TGCAGTGCCCTAGCCCCGGGGGACAGATTTTATGAGCAGTTCTTC. This gives the protein CSALAPGDRFYEQFF.

The chain recombines TRBV29-1 with TRBJ2-5; TRBD2 agrees at 7 bases. Germline CDR1 and CDR2: SQVTM and ANQGSEA. This CDR3 is built from 14 residues. V shed 2 bases, J shed 4 bases, and the junction held 7 bases outside the gene matches. CDR3 DNA: TGCAGCGTTGAACGGGGGGACTTGGGAGAGACCCAGTACTTC. Translation gives CSVERGDLGETQYF.

This clonotype was detected ten times or more. The J gene is TRBJ1-1, the V gene TRBV12-3 or TRBV12-4, with D possibly matching TRBD1 (5 bases). V was trimmed by 6 bases and J by 5 bases, leaving 13 bases between them. This CDR3 has 13 residues. CDR3 amino acids: CASRPGRWTEAFF. Written as DNA, the CDR3 is TGTGCCAGCAGACCAGGGCGTTGGACTGAAGCTTTCTTT.

Many counts were recorded for this clonotype. V is TRBV20-1 and J is TRBJ1-2; D ambiguous. CDR1 and CDR2 from the germline V gene are DFQATT and SNEGSKA (reference sequence). The CDR3 totals 12 residues. Trimming pared 3 bases from V and 6 bases from J, leaving 11 bases between. CDR3: CSARVTGNGYTF. CDR3 DNA: TGCAGTGCTAGGGTTACGGGTAATGGCTACACCTTC.

This clonotype was detected many times. The chain couples TRBV10-2 to TRBJ2-7; 9 positions agree with TRBD1. In germline, CDR1 is WSHSY, CDR2 SAAADI. The CDR3 sequence is 15 residues long. Trimming took 0 bases from V and 4 from J; bases not matched to a gene: 4. The CDR3 reads CASSESTGQGYEQYF. Here the CDR3 DNA reads TGCGCCAGCAGTGAGTCGACGGGACAGGGATACGAGCAGTACTTC.

This clonotype was recorded at least ten times. This sequence joins TRBV19 and TRBJ1-5; D is ambiguous. The CDR3 sequence is 14 residues long. Germline loops: CDR1 LNHDA, CDR2 SQIVND (reference sequence). Trimming pared 4 bases from V and 3 bases from J, leaving 10 bases between. CDR3 residues: CASSNRSYNQPQHF. The CDR3, as DNA: TGTGCCAGTAGTAACCGGAGTTACAATCAGCCCCAGCATTTT.

Comments on this clonotype: A much larger clone differs from this one at a single base, so this may be a read error. V and J are TRBV28 and TRBJ2-3; D is perhaps TRBD2 (6 bases). The CDR3 has 13 amino acids. Trimming removed 4 bases from V and 2 bases from J, with 7 bases in between. The germline gives CDR1 MDHEN, CDR2 SYDVKM. CDR3 sequence (DNA): TGTGCCAGCAGTTGGGGGGACACAGATACGCAGTATTTT. It specifies CASSWGDTDTQYF.

Ten or more counts support this clonotype. The rearrangement uses TRBV20-1 and TRBJ2-7; the match to TRBD1 covers 8 bases. Germline values: CDR1 DFQATT, CDR2 SNEGSKA (reference sequence). The CDR3 runs to 16 residues. V gave up 6 bases and J gave up 0 bases; unmatched junction bases: 13. The CDR3: CSATGPGTGSSYEQYF. The CDR3, as DNA: TGCAGTGCAACCGGTCCCGGGACAGGATCCTCCTACGAGCAGTACTTC.

This clonotype was observed a few times. The chain has TRBV19 and TRBJ1-2; D is unclear. Germline CDR1 is LNHDA and CDR2 is SQIVND (reference sequence). V was shortened by 4 bases and J by 7 bases, with 13 bases between the two germline ends. The CDR3 length is 13 residues. The CDR3 DNA follows: TGTGCCAGTAGTACCTTGGATCGAGGTGGCTACACCTTC. Protein product: CASSTLDRGGYTF.

This clonotype was seen once. A much larger clonotype is one base distant, so this may be a read error. Lacking the conserved final phenylalanine or tryptophan, this CDR3 likely reflects a read error. The rearrangement uses TRBV2 and TRBJ2-7; D ambiguous. Germline lookup yields CDR1 SNHLY and CDR2 FYNNEI. V was cut by 2 bases and J by 0 bases, with 11 bases left in between. The CDR3 is made up of 15 amino acids. The CDR3 spells CASSERPLYSYEQYL. DNA for the CDR3: TGTGCCAGCAGTGAAAGGCCGTTATACTCCTACGAGCAGTACCTC.

The sample holds a few counts of this clonotype. The V gene is TRBV3-1, the J gene TRBJ2-7; D is uncertain. The CDR3 runs 10 residues. V lost 9 bases to trimming and J lost 2 bases, with 5 bases between them. Germline V lookup: CDR1 LGHDT, CDR2 YNNKEL (reference sequence). For the CDR3, the DNA is TGTGCCAGTGGGGCCTACGAGCAGTACTTC. It codes for CASGAYEQYF.